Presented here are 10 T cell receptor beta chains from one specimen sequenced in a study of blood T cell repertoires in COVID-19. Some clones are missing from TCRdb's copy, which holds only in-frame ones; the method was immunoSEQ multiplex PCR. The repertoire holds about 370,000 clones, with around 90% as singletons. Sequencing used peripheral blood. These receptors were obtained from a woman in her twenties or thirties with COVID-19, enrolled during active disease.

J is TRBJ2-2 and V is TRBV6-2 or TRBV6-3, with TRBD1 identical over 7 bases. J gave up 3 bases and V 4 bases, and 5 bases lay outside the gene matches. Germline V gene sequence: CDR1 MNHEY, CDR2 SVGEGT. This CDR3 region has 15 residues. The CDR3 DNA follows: TGTGCCAGCAGTTTCGAGGGGGCTGACACCGGGGAGCTGTTTTTT. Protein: CASSFEGADTGELFF.

CDR3 sequence reads: CASSLGGSGGPKSGELFF. The CDR3 DNA sequence: TGTGCCAGCAGCTTAGGTGGCAGCGGGGGCCCCAAATCCGGGGAGCTGTTTTTT. This chain uses TRBV7-9 with TRBJ2-2; 8 bases match TRBD2. The J segment lost 6 bases and the V segment lost 1 base, leaving 13 bases of the junction unmatched. The CDR3 contains 18 residues. Germline V CDR1 and CDR2: SEHNR, FQNEAQ (reference sequence).

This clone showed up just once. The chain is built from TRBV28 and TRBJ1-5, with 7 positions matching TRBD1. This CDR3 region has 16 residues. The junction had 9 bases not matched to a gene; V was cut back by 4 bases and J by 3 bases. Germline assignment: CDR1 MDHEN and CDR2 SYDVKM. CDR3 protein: CASSYGTARVNQPQHF. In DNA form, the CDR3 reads TGTGCCAGCAGTTACGGGACAGCGAGGGTCAATCAGCCCCAGCATTTT.

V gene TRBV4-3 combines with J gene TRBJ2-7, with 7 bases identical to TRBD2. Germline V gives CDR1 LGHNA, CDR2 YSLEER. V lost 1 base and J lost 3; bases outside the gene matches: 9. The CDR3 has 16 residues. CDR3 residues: CASSQGLGRGYYEQYF. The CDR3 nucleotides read TGCGCCAGCAGCCAAGGACTCGGGCGGGGGTACTACGAGCAGTACTTC.

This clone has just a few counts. CDR3 sequence (DNA): TGTGCCAGCAGCCGTCGCGTGACAGGTGGTTCTGAAGCTTTCTTT. Protein product: CASSRRVTGGSEAFF. The rearrangement joins TRBV5-6 to TRBJ1-1, with D maybe TRBD1 (6 bases). Germline V gene sequence: CDR1 SGHDT, CDR2 YYEEEE. The CDR3 is 15 residues long. The ends were cut back, 4 bases at V and 6 bases at J, with 19 bases in the middle.

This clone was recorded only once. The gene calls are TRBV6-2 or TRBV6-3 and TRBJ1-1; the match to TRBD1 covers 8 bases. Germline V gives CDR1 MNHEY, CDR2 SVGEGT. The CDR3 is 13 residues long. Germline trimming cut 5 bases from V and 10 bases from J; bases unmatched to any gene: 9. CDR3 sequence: CASSDGQGWVAFF. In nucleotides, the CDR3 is TGTGCCAGCAGTGACGGACAGGGCTGGGTAGCTTTCTTT.

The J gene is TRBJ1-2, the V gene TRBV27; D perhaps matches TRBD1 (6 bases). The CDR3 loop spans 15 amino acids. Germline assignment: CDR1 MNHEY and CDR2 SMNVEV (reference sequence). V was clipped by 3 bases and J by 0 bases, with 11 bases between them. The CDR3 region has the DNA TGTGCCAGCAGTTTTACGACAGGATCTAACTATGGCTACACCTTC. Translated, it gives CASSFTTGSNYGYTF.

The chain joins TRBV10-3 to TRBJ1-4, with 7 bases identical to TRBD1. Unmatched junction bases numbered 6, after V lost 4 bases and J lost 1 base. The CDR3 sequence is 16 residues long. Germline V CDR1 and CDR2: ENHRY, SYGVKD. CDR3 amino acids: CAISAGDSLTNEKLFF. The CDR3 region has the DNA TGTGCCATCAGTGCTGGGGACAGCCTAACTAATGAAAAACTGTTTTTT.

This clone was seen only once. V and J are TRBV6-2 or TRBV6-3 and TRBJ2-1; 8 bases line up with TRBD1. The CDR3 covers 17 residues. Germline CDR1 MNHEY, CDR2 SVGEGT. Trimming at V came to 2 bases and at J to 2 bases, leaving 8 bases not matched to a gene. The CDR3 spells CASSYRTGTGAYNEQFF. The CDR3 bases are TGTGCCAGCAGTTACCGTACCGGGACAGGAGCCTACAATGAGCAGTTCTTC.

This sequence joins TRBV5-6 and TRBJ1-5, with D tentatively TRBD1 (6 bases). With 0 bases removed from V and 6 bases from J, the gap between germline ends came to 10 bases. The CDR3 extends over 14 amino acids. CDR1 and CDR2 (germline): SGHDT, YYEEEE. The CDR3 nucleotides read TGTGCCAGCAGCTTGGCGAGGGGGAGTCAGCCCCAGCATTTT. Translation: CASSLARGSQPQHF.